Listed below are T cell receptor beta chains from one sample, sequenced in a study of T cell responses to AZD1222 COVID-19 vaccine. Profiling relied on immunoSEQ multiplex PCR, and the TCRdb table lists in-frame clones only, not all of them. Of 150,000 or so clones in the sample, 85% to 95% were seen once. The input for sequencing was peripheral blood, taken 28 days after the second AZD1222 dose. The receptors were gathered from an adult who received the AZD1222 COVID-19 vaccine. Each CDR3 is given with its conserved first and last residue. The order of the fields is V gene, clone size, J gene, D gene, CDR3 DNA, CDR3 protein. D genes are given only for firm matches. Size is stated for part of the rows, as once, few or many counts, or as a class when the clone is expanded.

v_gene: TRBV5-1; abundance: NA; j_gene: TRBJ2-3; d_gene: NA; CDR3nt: TGCGCCAGCAGCTCAGACATCCCCACAGATACGCAGTATTTT; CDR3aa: CASSSDIPTDTQYF
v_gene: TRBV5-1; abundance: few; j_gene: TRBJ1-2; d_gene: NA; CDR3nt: TGCGCCAGCAGCCTTCGGACTCCTACAGTCACCTTC; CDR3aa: CASSLRTPTVTF
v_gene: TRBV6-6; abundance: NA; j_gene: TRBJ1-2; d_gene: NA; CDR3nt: TGTGCCAGCAGTTACGATGGGAGGTCTTATGGCTACACCTTC; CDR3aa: CASSYDGRSYGYTF
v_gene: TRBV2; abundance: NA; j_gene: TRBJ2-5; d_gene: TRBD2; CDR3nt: TGTGCCAGCAGTGAAGGGGCTAGCGGGACAAGGGAAGAGACCCAGTACTTC; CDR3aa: CASSEGASGTREETQYF
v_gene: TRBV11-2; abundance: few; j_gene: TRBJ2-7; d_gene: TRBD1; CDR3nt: TGTGCCAGCAGCTACCGGGACAGGGTAGGCGAGCAGTACTTC; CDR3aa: CASSYRDRVGEQYF
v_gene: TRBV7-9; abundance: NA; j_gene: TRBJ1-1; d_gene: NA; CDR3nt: TGTGCCAGCAGCTTGAACACTGAAGCTTTCTTT; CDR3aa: CASSLNTEAFF
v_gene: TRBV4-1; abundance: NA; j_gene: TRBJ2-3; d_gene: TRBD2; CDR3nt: TGCGCCAGCAGCCAAGTTCGGGGGGTAGATACGCAGTATTTT; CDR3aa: CASSQVRGVDTQYF
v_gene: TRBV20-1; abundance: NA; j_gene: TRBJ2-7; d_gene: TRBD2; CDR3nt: TGCAGTACCAAGCGGGACTACGAGCAGTACTTC; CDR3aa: CSTKRDYEQYF
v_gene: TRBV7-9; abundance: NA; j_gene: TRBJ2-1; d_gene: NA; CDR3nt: TGTGCCAGCAGCTTAGAAATCCTATCGTCGAGTGAGCAGTTCTTC; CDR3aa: CASSLEILSSSEQFF
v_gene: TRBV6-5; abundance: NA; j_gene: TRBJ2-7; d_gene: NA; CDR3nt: TGTGCCAGCAGTCGGGCAGAAGCCTGGGAGCAGTACTTC; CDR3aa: CASSRAEAWEQYF